A selection of T cell receptor beta chains follows, all from one sample in a study of T cell responses to AZD1222 COVID-19 vaccine. Produced via immunoSEQ multiplex PCR; TCRdb's table is partial and in-frame only. The sample contains some 130,000 clones, around 86% of which appear only once. The sequenced sample was peripheral blood, obtained on day 0 of AZD1222 vaccination. The receptors here all came from an adult in good health. Each CDR3 is given with its conserved first and last residue. A D gene is named only where the DNA matches it firmly. For some rows the clone size is stated as once, few or many, or as a class when expanded; others skip it.

d_call clone_size v_call cdr3_aa
NA NA TRBV27 CASSLDGIYGYTF
NA once TRBV6-5 CASSSQGNGYTF
TRBD1 NA TRBV7-9 CASSPQGAKGYTF
NA NA TRBV5-4 CASSSFSGVTGELFF
TRBD1 NA TRBV29-1 CSVVGTVGEKLFF
NA once TRBV18 CASSPSATGDYGYTF
TRBD2 NA TRBV4-3 CASSHESGGNYEQYF
NA NA TRBV13 CASSLGGTTGANTGELFF
NA NA TRBV29-1 CSVDGDGYTF
NA NA TRBV5-1 CASSLSLSDYEQYF
TRBD2 NA TRBV7-8 CASSLRGLAGNEQFF
NA NA TRBV5-1 CASSLASPLSVGETQYF
NA NA TRBV6-2/TRBV6-3 CASSPLPDGRYTEAFF
NA NA TRBV7-9 CASSLGVTMNTEAFF
NA NA TRBV6-6 CASSPGDDAFF
TRBD2 NA TRBV5-4 CASSRAGGAGDTQYF
NA NA TRBV6-5 CASSYSTGHNSPLHF
NA NA TRBV9 CASSRGGLVDTIYF
NA NA TRBV5-1 CASSPTGFDSIYEQYF
NA NA TRBV14 CASSQGRVPNTEAFF
NA once TRBV6-2/TRBV6-3 CASSYPEETQYF
TRBD1 NA TRBV5-4 CASSSQTGGKYEQYF
TRBD1 NA TRBV5-4 CASRTQGSYEQYF
NA NA TRBV6-2/TRBV6-3 CASSYGSSPLFSSHNEQFF
TRBD1 NA TRBV19 CASSTDRVEAFF
TRBD2 once TRBV10-3 CAISETSVGNEQFF
TRBD1 NA TRBV5-3 CARSKGQGFNGYTF
NA NA TRBV6-1 CASSDMGQANTEAFF
NA NA TRBV2 CASWTDISQYGYTF
NA once TRBV2 CASREGADTQYF
TRBD2 NA TRBV29-1 CSVDGGAGADTQYF
TRBD1 NA TRBV27 CASSDGQGHQPQHF
NA few TRBV3-1/TRBV3-2 CASSQFLGVYEQYF
NA NA TRBV19 CASRPSGANVLTF
NA NA TRBV6-1 CASRGGSYNEQFF
TRBD1 once TRBV7-2 CASSFQGAGGETQYF
TRBD1 NA TRBV30 CAWGQGAGGYTF
NA NA TRBV19 CASSRLENSYEQYF
TRBD1 NA TRBV5-1 CASSLTGAGYGYTF
TRBD1 NA TRBV5-6 CASSLVGQNIYGYTF
NA once TRBV25-1 CASTLNTEAFF
NA NA TRBV5-4 CASSLWGYNEQFF
TRBD1 NA TRBV5-4 CASSYGTGGGYTF
NA once TRBV5-1 CASSPIGTSEEAQYF
NA NA TRBV5-8 CASSEQDYQPQHF
NA NA TRBV6-5 CASTAAFATEAFF
TRBD1 NA TRBV6-5 CASRPATGGAEAFF
NA NA TRBV18 CASSPRVETGNTIYF
TRBD1 NA TRBV6-5 CASSQTGMIAGELFF
NA once TRBV30 CAWGLNQPQHF
NA NA TRBV7-9 CASSLRDGEFSSYEQYF
TRBD1 NA TRBV7-2 CASSLGQRSSGNTIYF
NA NA TRBV19 CASTPPGLSRNTEAFF